This is a list of T cell receptor beta chains from one sample in a study of cytomegalovirus exposure and HLA in healthy donors. This table comes from immunoSEQ multiplex PCR, and its TCRdb copy is limited to in-frame clones, with some not included. The sample shows roughly 170,000 clones, around 81% of them seen only once. The specimen was PBMCs. Every receptor here comes from a woman aged 25 to 39 in good health and CMV-seronegative. CDR3s include the opening cysteine and the closing phenylalanine or tryptophan. Each record gives: clone size, D gene, V gene, J gene, CDR3 protein, CDR3 DNA. The D gene is left open where the match is weak. A row's size may be missing; if present it is once, few, many or a size class.

clone size: NA; D gene: NA; V gene: TRBV6-5; J gene: TRBJ2-5; CDR3 protein: CASSYTSYSRETQYF; CDR3 DNA: TGTGCCAGCAGTTACACCTCCTATTCGAGGGAGACCCAGTACTTC
clone size: NA; D gene: TRBD2; V gene: TRBV7-9; J gene: TRBJ2-3; CDR3 protein: CASSLESGLEGTDTQYF; CDR3 DNA: TGTGCCAGCAGCTTAGAGTCAGGACTAGAGGGCACAGATACGCAGTATTTT
clone size: NA; D gene: NA; V gene: TRBV25-1; J gene: TRBJ2-7; CDR3 protein: CASTGAGEQYF; CDR3 DNA: TGTGCCAGCACAGGCGCGGGGGAGCAGTACTTC
clone size: NA; D gene: NA; V gene: TRBV12-2; J gene: TRBJ2-7; CDR3 protein: CASRLDRGYEQYF; CDR3 DNA: TGTGCAAGTCGCTTAGACAGGGGCTACGAGCAGTACTTC
clone size: NA; D gene: NA; V gene: TRBV6-5; J gene: TRBJ1-6; CDR3 protein: CASSPRAANSPLHF; CDR3 DNA: TGTGCCAGCAGTCCGAGGGCGGCTAATTCACCCCTCCACTTT
clone size: few; D gene: NA; V gene: TRBV2; J gene: TRBJ1-5; CDR3 protein: CASSPSLRGNQPQHF; CDR3 DNA: TGTGCCAGCAGTCCGTCTCTTCGGGGCAATCAGCCCCAGCATTTT
clone size: NA; D gene: NA; V gene: TRBV7-9; J gene: TRBJ2-3; CDR3 protein: CASRQLSTDTQYF; CDR3 DNA: TGTGCCAGCAGACAACTAAGCACAGATACGCAGTATTTT
clone size: once; D gene: NA; V gene: TRBV20-1; J gene: TRBJ1-2; CDR3 protein: CSVAGDYGYTF; CDR3 DNA: TGCAGTGTGGCAGGGGACTATGGCTACACCTTC
clone size: NA; D gene: TRBD1; V gene: TRBV28; J gene: TRBJ2-7; CDR3 protein: CAINTNRDRLFEQYF; CDR3 DNA: TGTGCCATAAATACTAACCGGGACAGGCTATTCGAGCAGTACTTC
clone size: NA; D gene: TRBD2; V gene: TRBV7-3; J gene: TRBJ2-3; CDR3 protein: CASSLGLAGGPSDTQYF; CDR3 DNA: TGTGCCAGCAGCTTGGGACTAGCGGGAGGGCCCTCTGATACGCAGTATTTT
clone size: NA; D gene: NA; V gene: TRBV2; J gene: TRBJ1-1; CDR3 protein: CASSAFNRAERAEAFF; CDR3 DNA: TGTGCCAGCAGCGCCTTTAACAGGGCCGAACGCGCTGAAGCTTTCTTT
clone size: NA; D gene: TRBD1; V gene: TRBV2; J gene: TRBJ1-2; CDR3 protein: CASSRGQGTYGYTF; CDR3 DNA: TGTGCCAGCAGCCGAGGACAGGGGACCTATGGCTACACCTTC
clone size: NA; D gene: TRBD1; V gene: TRBV7-9; J gene: TRBJ1-2; CDR3 protein: CASSLDGTETYGYTF; CDR3 DNA: TGTGCCAGCAGCTTAGATGGGACAGAAACATATGGCTACACCTTC
clone size: few; D gene: NA; V gene: TRBV25-1; J gene: TRBJ1-5; CDR3 protein: CASGGTATNQPQHF; CDR3 DNA: TGTGCCAGCGGGGGGACTGCCACAAATCAGCCCCAGCATTTT
clone size: NA; D gene: NA; V gene: TRBV4-3; J gene: TRBJ2-1; CDR3 protein: CASSQEQNNEQFF; CDR3 DNA: TGCGCCAGCAGCCAAGAGCAGAACAATGAGCAGTTCTTC
clone size: NA; D gene: TRBD2; V gene: TRBV5-1; J gene: TRBJ2-3; CDR3 protein: CASSPIGTSGVASTDTQYF; CDR3 DNA: TGCGCCAGCAGCCCCATTGGGACTAGCGGGGTTGCTAGCACAGATACGCAGTATTTT
clone size: NA; D gene: NA; V gene: TRBV30; J gene: TRBJ2-7; CDR3 protein: CAFGTHPSSYEQYF; CDR3 DNA: TGTGCCTTCGGGACACACCCTTCCTCCTACGAGCAGTACTTC
clone size: few; D gene: TRBD1; V gene: TRBV7-2; J gene: TRBJ1-5; CDR3 protein: CASSLGQGLRPQHF; CDR3 DNA: TGTGCCAGCAGCTTAGGACAGGGGTTGCGGCCCCAGCATTTT
clone size: NA; D gene: NA; V gene: TRBV18; J gene: TRBJ1-1; CDR3 protein: CASSQVGGFGFF; CDR3 DNA: TGTGCCAGCTCACAGGTAGGAGGGTTCGGTTTCTTT
clone size: NA; D gene: NA; V gene: TRBV28; J gene: TRBJ1-1; CDR3 protein: CASTYSQGRNTEAFF; CDR3 DNA: TGTGCCAGCACCTACAGCCAAGGCAGGAACACTGAAGCTTTCTTT
clone size: NA; D gene: TRBD1; V gene: TRBV30; J gene: TRBJ2-7; CDR3 protein: CAWSGQGPGEQYF; CDR3 DNA: TGTGCCTGGAGTGGACAGGGCCCGGGCGAGCAGTACTTC
clone size: NA; D gene: NA; V gene: TRBV6-4; J gene: TRBJ1-6; CDR3 protein: CASTGEGFYSPLHF; CDR3 DNA: TGTGCCAGCACCGGGGAGGGTTTTTATTCACCCCTCCACTTT
clone size: NA; D gene: NA; V gene: TRBV19; J gene: TRBJ2-2; CDR3 protein: CASSVQGLTGELFF; CDR3 DNA: TGTGCCAGTAGCGTTCAGGGTCTCACCGGGGAGCTGTTTTTT
clone size: once; D gene: TRBD1; V gene: TRBV27; J gene: TRBJ2-7; CDR3 protein: CASSLRSIIGTGSSYEQYF; CDR3 DNA: TGTGCCAGCAGTTTAAGGAGCATTATCGGGACAGGGTCCTCCTACGAGCAGTACTTC
clone size: NA; D gene: NA; V gene: TRBV1; J gene: TRBJ2-7; CDR3 protein: CTSARAAGHEQYF; CDR3 DNA: TGCACCAGCGCGCGGGCGGCCGGGCACGAGCAGTACTTC
clone size: NA; D gene: TRBD1; V gene: TRBV29-1; J gene: TRBJ1-2; CDR3 protein: CSVRPGQGPVANYGYTF; CDR3 DNA: TGCAGCGTGCGACCGGGACAGGGGCCGGTAGCTAACTATGGCTACACCTTC
clone size: NA; D gene: TRBD1; V gene: TRBV5-6; J gene: TRBJ1-2; CDR3 protein: CASSWDRAGGYTF; CDR3 DNA: TGTGCCAGCAGCTGGGACAGGGCGGGTGGCTACACCTTC
clone size: NA; D gene: TRBD2; V gene: TRBV6-5; J gene: TRBJ2-7; CDR3 protein: CAGTTSSYEQYF; CDR3 DNA: TGCGCCGGGACTACAAGCTCCTACGAGCAGTACTTC
clone size: NA; D gene: TRBD2; V gene: TRBV6-1; J gene: TRBJ2-3; CDR3 protein: CASSEEERGGLGFADTQYF; CDR3 DNA: TGTGCCAGCAGTGAAGAGGAGCGGGGGGGCCTTGGTTTCGCAGATACGCAGTATTTT
clone size: NA; D gene: TRBD2; V gene: TRBV7-2; J gene: TRBJ2-7; CDR3 protein: CASSLGGLAGGPSYEQYF; CDR3 DNA: TGTGCCAGCAGCCTTGGTGGACTAGCGGGGGGGCCGTCCTACGAGCAGTACTTC
clone size: few; D gene: TRBD2; V gene: TRBV11-2; J gene: TRBJ2-5; CDR3 protein: CASSLTSGGQETQYF; CDR3 DNA: TGTGCCAGCAGCTTAACGAGCGGGGGGCAAGAGACCCAGTACTTC
clone size: NA; D gene: TRBD1; V gene: TRBV28; J gene: TRBJ2-7; CDR3 protein: CASTDPGQGAYEQYF; CDR3 DNA: TGTGCCAGCACCGACCCTGGACAGGGGGCGTACGAGCAGTACTTC
clone size: once; D gene: TRBD1; V gene: TRBV28; J gene: TRBJ1-1; CDR3 protein: CASSTGQVHLEAFF; CDR3 DNA: TGTGCCAGCAGTACAGGACAGGTTCATCTGGAAGCTTTCTTT
clone size: few; D gene: TRBD1; V gene: TRBV28; J gene: TRBJ1-5; CDR3 protein: CASSFVRQGRSNQPQHF; CDR3 DNA: TGTGCCAGCAGTTTCGTCCGACAGGGACGGAGCAATCAGCCCCAGCATTTT
clone size: NA; D gene: TRBD2; V gene: TRBV7-6; J gene: TRBJ2-7; CDR3 protein: CASSSRTSGADEQYF; CDR3 DNA: TGTGCCAGCAGCTCCAGGACTAGCGGGGCCGACGAGCAGTACTTC
clone size: NA; D gene: NA; V gene: TRBV18; J gene: TRBJ2-5; CDR3 protein: CASSPGHTVETQYF; CDR3 DNA: TGTGCCAGCTCACCGGGACACACGGTGGAGACCCAGTACTTC
clone size: NA; D gene: TRBD2; V gene: TRBV7-3; J gene: TRBJ2-3; CDR3 protein: CASSPSLAGGPDTQYF; CDR3 DNA: TGTGCCAGCAGCCCCTCCCTAGCGGGAGGGCCAGATACGCAGTATTTT
clone size: NA; D gene: TRBD1; V gene: TRBV4-3; J gene: TRBJ2-3; CDR3 protein: CASSQDLRTGSTDTQYF; CDR3 DNA: TGCGCCAGCAGCCAAGATCTCAGGACAGGGAGCACAGATACGCAGTATTTT
clone size: NA; D gene: TRBD1; V gene: TRBV6-4; J gene: TRBJ1-3; CDR3 protein: CASSQSPKASTGPSGNTIYF; CDR3 DNA: TGTGCCAGCAGCCAATCTCCTAAAGCCTCGACAGGGCCCTCTGGAAACACCATATATTTT
clone size: NA; D gene: NA; V gene: TRBV5-4; J gene: TRBJ2-5; CDR3 protein: CASSLDLQETQYF; CDR3 DNA: TGTGCCAGCAGCTTGGACTTGCAAGAGACCCAGTACTTC
clone size: NA; D gene: TRBD2; V gene: TRBV28; J gene: TRBJ2-5; CDR3 protein: CASSTTTPGTSGERAQYF; CDR3 DNA: TGTGCCAGCAGTACAACCACTCCCGGGACTAGCGGGGAAAGGGCCCAGTACTTC
clone size: NA; D gene: NA; V gene: TRBV6-6; J gene: TRBJ1-4; CDR3 protein: CASSYDGGGEKLFF; CDR3 DNA: TGTGCCAGCAGTTACGACGGGGGAGGTGAAAAACTGTTTTTT
clone size: NA; D gene: NA; V gene: TRBV15; J gene: TRBJ2-7; CDR3 protein: CATSLGAGTYEQYF; CDR3 DNA: TGTGCCACCAGCCTGGGGGCAGGGACCTACGAGCAGTACTTC
clone size: NA; D gene: TRBD1; V gene: TRBV10-1; J gene: TRBJ1-2; CDR3 protein: CASSRGHGYGYTF; CDR3 DNA: TGCGCCAGCAGTAGGGGGCATGGCTATGGCTACACCTTC
clone size: NA; D gene: NA; V gene: TRBV6-5; J gene: TRBJ1-5; CDR3 protein: CASSDTELNQPQHF; CDR3 DNA: TGTGCCAGCAGTGACACAGAACTCAATCAGCCCCAGCATTTT
clone size: NA; D gene: NA; V gene: TRBV6-5; J gene: TRBJ1-1; CDR3 protein: CASRPSGAGEAFF; CDR3 DNA: TGTGCCAGCAGGCCCTCAGGGGCGGGCGAAGCTTTCTTT
clone size: NA; D gene: TRBD1; V gene: TRBV18; J gene: TRBJ1-5; CDR3 protein: CASSEQGADQPQHF; CDR3 DNA: TGTGCCAGCTCAGAACAGGGGGCGGACCAGCCCCAGCATTTT
clone size: many; D gene: TRBD1; V gene: TRBV5-1; J gene: TRBJ2-5; CDR3 protein: CASSQVPGQSLGETQYF; CDR3 DNA: TGCGCCAGCAGTCAAGTCCCGGGACAGAGTTTGGGAGAGACCCAGTACTTC
clone size: NA; D gene: TRBD1; V gene: TRBV13; J gene: TRBJ1-5; CDR3 protein: CASSSGGGNQPQHF; CDR3 DNA: TGTGCCAGCAGCTCAGGGGGAGGCAATCAGCCCCAGCATTTT
clone size: NA; D gene: TRBD1; V gene: TRBV6-1; J gene: TRBJ1-5; CDR3 protein: CASRGTGDQPQHF; CDR3 DNA: TGTGCCAGCAGAGGGACAGGAGATCAGCCCCAGCATTTT
clone size: NA; D gene: NA; V gene: TRBV19; J gene: TRBJ2-1; CDR3 protein: CASSMGGLYNEQFF; CDR3 DNA: TGTGCCAGTAGTATGGGGGGGCTTTACAATGAGCAGTTCTTC
clone size: NA; D gene: NA; V gene: TRBV5-6; J gene: TRBJ2-4; CDR3 protein: CASSVTNFQGDIQYF; CDR3 DNA: TGTGCCAGCAGCGTGACAAATTTCCAGGGCGACATTCAGTACTTC
clone size: NA; D gene: TRBD1; V gene: TRBV5-6; J gene: TRBJ2-3; CDR3 protein: CASSRRTGGRRTDTQYF; CDR3 DNA: TGTGCCAGCAGCCGTAGGACAGGGGGCCGTCGCACAGATACGCAGTATTTT
clone size: NA; D gene: TRBD2; V gene: TRBV4-2; J gene: TRBJ2-1; CDR3 protein: CASSHPGRSSYNEQFF; CDR3 DNA: TGTGCCAGCAGCCATCCCGGGAGGAGCTCCTACAATGAGCAGTTCTTC
clone size: NA; D gene: TRBD1; V gene: TRBV27; J gene: TRBJ2-1; CDR3 protein: CASVRTGGSNEQFF; CDR3 DNA: TGTGCCAGCGTTCGGACAGGGGGTTCCAATGAGCAGTTCTTC